This paragraph reports one T cell receptor (beta chain). As originally analysed: Reference gene primers were amplified, and this amplification served to estimate nucleated cell counts. Repertoires were generated with immunoSEQ multiplex PCR, while TCRdb's copy carries only in-frame clones and drops some. That table is the source of V, J and clone size, and D and trimming were worked out from the DNA. This table has around 160,000 clones, around four fifths appearing once. The source of the sample is a study of blood T cell repertoires in COVID-19. Looking at the study overall: The United States, Italy and Spain were the sources of the acute and convalescent COVID-19 samples. T cells, B-cell-depleted T cells, or PBMCs provided the cDNA or gDNA that served as material.

V lost 4 bases, J lost 5 bases, and 12 bases lay in between. The CDR3 extends over 13 amino acids. Germline CDR1 and CDR2: SGHTA and FQGNSA. This TCR came from a woman aged 35 to 49 with active or convalescent COVID-19. The chain uses TRBV7-2 and TRBJ2-7; tentatively, D is TRBD1 (7 bases). Specimen: peripheral blood. The DNA of the CDR3 is TGTGCCAGCAGCTCGACAGGGACTGACGAGCAGTACTTC. Encoded protein: CASSSTGTDEQYF.